These 13 T cell receptor beta chains were all obtained from the same sample, sequenced in a study of T cells in localized non-small cell lung cancer. Some clones are missing from TCRdb's copy, which holds only in-frame ones; the method was immunoSEQ multiplex PCR. Counted here are about 46,000 clones, around 81% occurring once; the ten biggest clones make up roughly 15%. Here the sequenced sample was peripheral blood mononuclear cells, taken before any cancer treatment. The receptor set was obtained from a man between 40 and 70 years old with stage III lung adenocarcinoma.

The gene calls are TRBV5-6 and TRBJ2-5; 10 bases line up with TRBD2. V lost 5 bases to trimming and J lost 4 bases; unmatched junction nucleotides: 8. Germline loops: CDR1 SGHDT, CDR2 YYEEEE. CDR3 length: 15 amino acids. CDR3 loop: CASSLPGLASETQYF. The CDR3 bases are TGTGCCAGCAGTTTACCGGGACTAGCGTCAGAGACCCAGTACTTC.

The chain employs TRBV15 and TRBJ2-1, with D possibly being TRBD2 (5 bases). The germline V gene encodes CDR1 LNHNV and CDR2 YYDKDF (reference sequence). Trimming stripped 0 bases from V and 4 bases from J, with 10 bases between. This CDR3 has 15 amino acids. In DNA form, the CDR3 reads TGTGCCACCAGCAGAGATAGAGGGTTTTACAATGAGCAGTTCTTC. Translating gives CATSRDRGFYNEQFF.

This clone has only a few counts. V gene TRBV29-1 combines with J gene TRBJ2-1, with 11 bases matching TRBD1. The CDR3 extends over 15 amino acids. CDR1 is SQVTM and CDR2 is ANQGSEA in the germline V gene. With 7 bases clipped from V and 7 bases from J, the junction kept 12 bases outside the gene matches. The CDR3 loop reads CSALTGQGASNEQFF. Written as DNA, the CDR3 is TGCAGCGCCCTAACTGGACAGGGGGCGAGTAATGAGCAGTTCTTC.

This chain's CDR3 is CASSLFGFSSYEQYF. Written as DNA, the CDR3 is TGTGCCAGCAGTTTATTTGGTTTTAGCTCCTACGAGCAGTACTTC. V is TRBV28 and J is TRBJ2-7; D not certain. The germline CDR1 and CDR2 sequences are MDHEN and SYDVKM. With 1 base removed from V and 0 bases from J, the gap between germline ends came to 10 bases. This CDR3 is built from 15 residues. The full variable domain, with the rest looked up from reference TRBV28 and TRBJ2-7, is DVKVTQSSRYLVKRTGEKVFLECVQDMDHENMFWYRQDPGLGLRLIYFSYDVKMKEKGDIPEGYSVSREKKERFSLILESASTNQTSMYLCASSLFGFSSYEQYFGPGTRLTVT.

This sequence joins TRBV29-1 and TRBJ1-2, with D unresolved. CDR3 length: 11 amino acids. Germline V gene data show CDR1 as SQVTM and CDR2 as ANQGSEA. V was pared by 5 bases and J by 0 bases, with 4 bases between. CDR3 in amino acids: CSVSANYGYTF. As DNA, the CDR3 is TGCAGCGTTTCCGCTAACTATGGCTACACCTTC.

The CDR3 nucleotides read TGTGCCATCAGTGAGTCGCTAAAAACGGGACAGGGTATGGGCAATCAGCCCCAGCATTTT. Translated: CAISESLKTGQGMGNQPQHF. V usage is TRBV10-3 and J usage is TRBJ1-5, with 9 nucleotides matching TRBD1. This CDR3 has 20 amino acids. Germline-derived CDR1 and CDR2 are ENHRY and SYGVKD. The V segment lost 0 bases and the J segment 2 bases; nucleotides outside the gene matches: 14.

This chain links TRBV7-3 with TRBJ2-3, with TRBD2 identical over 8 bases. Trimming removed 4 bases from V and 5 bases from J; junction bases left unmatched: 5. The CDR3 runs to 14 residues. Germline V CDR1 and CDR2: SGHTA, FQGTGA. The CDR3: CASSSSGGRDTQYF. CDR3 nucleotides: TGTGCCAGCAGCTCATCGGGGGGGAGAGATACGCAGTATTTT.

V is TRBV4-1 and J is TRBJ2-7; TRBD1 agrees at 7 bases. The CDR3 is 15 residues long. The germline CDR1 and CDR2 sequences are MGHRA and YSYEKL. V gave up 2 bases and J gave up 3 bases; unmatched junction bases: 7. In DNA, the CDR3 is TGCGCCAGCAGCCAAAAAGGGGGCCTTGTCTACGAGCAGTACTTC. It specifies CASSQKGGLVYEQYF.

The genes are TRBV10-2 and TRBJ2-5, with a weak D call TRBD2 (6 bases). Germline V gene sequence: CDR1 WSHSY, CDR2 SAAADI. This CDR3 spans 13 amino acids. Trimming took 4 bases from V and 5 from J, leaving 11 bases between them. CDR3 residues: CASSVSGGETQYF. The CDR3 nucleotides are TGCGCCAGCAGTGTATCTGGGGGGGAGACCCAGTACTTC.

The rearrangement uses TRBV25-1 and TRBJ2-1; 9 bases align to TRBD2. CDR1 is MGHDK and CDR2 is SYGVNS in the germline V gene. This CDR3 spans 16 amino acids. The V gene end was trimmed by 0 bases and the J gene end by 7 bases; junction bases not matched to a gene: 7. In nucleotides, the CDR3 is TGTGCCAGCAGTGAATACGGCGGGGGGGCTGCAAATGAGCAGTTCTTC. Translation: CASSEYGGGAANEQFF.

This clone appeared once. This rearrangement joins TRBV21-1 to TRBJ2-2; no check of the table's D call, TRBD1, against the DNA was made. TRBV21-1 is a documented pseudogene. This CDR3 contains 19 residues. The CDR3 region is CASSVLPGQGPSATGELFF. The CDR3 nucleotides are TGTGCCAGCAGCGTACTACCGGGACAGGGGCCCAGCGCCACCGGGGAGCTGTTTTTT.

The gene calls are TRBV6-1 and TRBJ2-3; 7 nucleotides match TRBD2. V gave up 7 bases and J gave up 3 bases; unmatched junction bases: 7. This CDR3 is built from 14 residues. Germline V gene lookup returns CDR1 MNHNS and CDR2 SASEGT. CDR3 in DNA: TGTGCCAGCACCCTTCGCGGGGGAACAGATACGCAGTATTTT. Its translation: CASTLRGGTDTQYF.

V usage is TRBV11-2 and J usage is TRBJ2-1; D may match TRBD1 or TRBD2 (5 bases each). The germline V and J ends were trimmed by 5 bases and 7 bases, with 24 bases remaining between them. The CDR3 has 17 residues. Germline assignment: CDR1 SGHAT and CDR2 FQNNGV. The CDR3 region has the DNA TGTGCCAGCAGCGCTAAGAGGGACCCGGGAAAACTAAATGAGCAGTTCTTC. Its protein product is CASSAKRDPGKLNEQFF.